This is a list of T cell receptor beta chains from one sample in a study of cytomegalovirus exposure and HLA in healthy donors. Sequenced by immunoSEQ multiplex PCR; TCRdb stores in-frame clones only, minus some. The sample lists about 120,000 clones; more than 75% were seen once. The specimen sequenced was PBMCs. Receptors originate from a woman between 18 and 30 years old in good health and CMV-seropositive. The CDR3 runs from the conserved cysteine through the conserved F or W. A D gene is named only where the DNA matches it firmly. The size field is filled for only some rows; it gives once, few, many or a size class.

len | j_gene | v_gene | abundance | d_gene | CDR3nt | CDR3aa
13 | TRBJ2-1 | TRBV19 | - | - | TGTGCCAGTAGTAAAGGAGACTACAATGAGCAGTTCTTC | CASSKGDYNEQFF
15 | TRBJ2-3 | TRBV29-1 | - | TRBD2 | TGCAGCGTTGACGGGCGGGGGGTGCGGTCAGATACGCAGTATTTT | CSVDGRGVRSDTQYF
15 | TRBJ2-2 | TRBV30 | - | - | TGTGCCTGGAGTGTATCCAGGGTGGGAACCGGGGAGCTGTTTTTT | CAWSVSRVGTGELFF
17 | TRBJ2-3 | TRBV4-2 | - | TRBD2 | TGTGCCAGCAGCCAAGTAGCGGTAGCGGGGGCAGCGGATACGCAGTATTTT | CASSQVAVAGAADTQYF
15 | TRBJ2-3 | TRBV5-4 | - | TRBD2 | TGTGCCAGCAGGCTGGGTAGCGGGAGAACAGATACGCAGTATTTT | CASRLGSGRTDTQYF
17 | TRBJ2-2 | TRBV5-1 | - | TRBD1 | TGCGCCAGCAGCCAGACAGGGGGGTTCGCGAACACCGGGGAGCTGTTTTTT | CASSQTGGFANTGELFF
16 | TRBJ1-5 | TRBV19 | - | TRBD1 | TGTGCCAGTAGTATCGGGACAGGGGCCTCCAGGCAGCCCCAGCATTTT | CASSIGTGASRQPQHF
13 | TRBJ2-7 | TRBV2 | once | TRBD1 | TGTGCCAGCAGCAACCAGGGGGCCCGGGAGCAGTACTTC | CASSNQGAREQYF
13 | TRBJ2-1 | TRBV19 | - | TRBD1 | TGTGCCAGTTCAGACAGGGCCCGGGATGAGCAGTTCTTC | CASSDRARDEQFF
15 | TRBJ2-7 | TRBV6-1 | - | TRBD1 | TGTGCCAGCAGGGGTCCGGGACAGACATACTACGAGCAGTACTTC | CASRGPGQTYYEQYF
15 | TRBJ2-1 | TRBV13 | - | TRBD2 | TGTGCCAGCAGCTACTGGGGACTAGCGTACAATGAGCAGTTCTTC | CASSYWGLAYNEQFF
15 | TRBJ1-5 | TRBV5-1 | - | - | TGCGCCAGCAGCATCGTCCCGGGAGCCGATCAGCCCCAGCATTTT | CASSIVPGADQPQHF
11 | TRBJ2-5 | TRBV19 | - | - | TGTGCCAGTAGTCAACGAGGGACCCAGTACTTC | CASSQRGTQYF
16 | TRBJ2-3 | TRBV6-5 | - | TRBD2 | TGTGCCAGCAGTTACGGCTTTAGCGGGGACACAGATACGCAGTATTTT | CASSYGFSGDTDTQYF
17 | TRBJ1-5 | TRBV6-1 | - | TRBD1 | TGTGCCAGCAGTAAAGGGACAGGGACTACTAGCAATCAGCCCCAGCATTTT | CASSKGTGTTSNQPQHF
16 | TRBJ2-1 | TRBV11-3 | - | TRBD2 | TGTGCCAGCAGCACGGGGACTAGCGGGTGGTACAATGAGCAGTTCTTC | CASSTGTSGWYNEQFF
14 | TRBJ2-3 | TRBV5-1 | - | TRBD2 | TGCGCCAGCAGCTTGGCTAGCGGGGGGGATACGCAGTATTTT | CASSLASGGDTQYF
16 | TRBJ2-5 | TRBV9 | - | TRBD1 | TGTGCCAGCAGCGTCGGCGGCCAGGGGGCTGGAGAGACCCAGTACTTC | CASSVGGQGAGETQYF
14 | TRBJ2-4 | TRBV5-6 | - | - | TGTGCCAGCAGCTTGGTCCTACAGGGAAACATTCAGTACTTC | CASSLVLQGNIQYF
14 | TRBJ1-4 | TRBV18 | - | - | TGTGCCAGCTCTACAGGGCCAGCTAATGAAAAACTGTTTTTT | CASSTGPANEKLFF
15 | TRBJ1-1 | TRBV2 | - | - | TGTGCCAGCAATCCAAGGGGGGGTCAGAACACTGAAGCTTTCTTT | CASNPRGGQNTEAFF
15 | TRBJ2-4 | TRBV6-1 | - | - | TGTGCCAGCAGCGACCCACAGGCCTTTAAAAACATTCAGTACTTC | CASSDPQAFKNIQYF
15 | TRBJ2-7 | TRBV7-2 | - | TRBD1 | TGTGCCAGCAGCTTACAGCAGGGGGCCTCCTACGAGCAGTACTTC | CASSLQQGASYEQYF
16 | TRBJ1-1 | TRBV6-6 | once | - | TGTGCCAGCAGTCGCCCCAACCGACTCGATGCAACTGGGGCTTTCTTT | CASSRPNRLDATGAFF
14 | TRBJ2-3 | TRBV7-8 | - | - | TGTGCCAGCAGCCCTTGGACAGACACAGATACGCAGTATTTT | CASSPWTDTDTQYF
11 | TRBJ1-5 | TRBV28 | - | - | TGTGCCAGCAGTTCCCCTTGGCCCCAGCATTTT | CASSSPWPQHF
13 | TRBJ2-5 | TRBV7-9 | - | - | TGTGCCAGCAGCTCTTCAGGGCTGGAGACCCAGTACTTC | CASSSSGLETQYF
13 | TRBJ1-1 | TRBV30 | few | TRBD1 | TGTGCCTTCCGGACAGGGAAGAGATCTGAAGCTTTCTTT | CAFRTGKRSEAFF
15 | TRBJ2-7 | TRBV6-5 | once | - | TGTGCCAGCAGTTACTCGGAGGGTGGACCCTACGAGCAGTACTTC | CASSYSEGGPYEQYF
15 | TRBJ2-7 | TRBV6-5 | - | TRBD1 | TGTGCCAGCAGTTTGGGACAGGACCGATTCTACGAGCAGTACTTC | CASSLGQDRFYEQYF
14 | TRBJ1-6 | TRBV7-6 | - | - | TGTGCCAGCAGCCTGAGGACAGTAAGGTCACCCCTCCACTTT | CASSLRTVRSPLHF
18 | TRBJ1-1 | TRBV5-1 | - | TRBD1 | TGCGCCAGCAGCTCCCCGGGACAGGGCCGTAGGGTTTTTCCTGAAGCTTTCTTT | CASSSPGQGRRVFPEAFF
15 | TRBJ2-3 | TRBV4-2 | - | TRBD1 | TGTGCCAGCAGCCGGGGACAGGGAAGCACAGATACGCAGTATTTT | CASSRGQGSTDTQYF
13 | TRBJ2-5 | TRBV5-1 | once | - | TGCGCCAGCATGCAGGTTGGATCAGAGACCCAGTACTTC | CASMQVGSETQYF
18 | TRBJ2-6 | TRBV11-3 | - | - | TGTGCCAGCAGCCGTTCAATAGGGGTCTTCTCTGGGGCCAACGTCCTGACTTTC | CASSRSIGVFSGANVLTF
15 | TRBJ1-1 | TRBV6-6 | - | TRBD1 | TGTGCCAGCAGTAAGAAGACAGGGGCGAACACTGAAGCTTTCTTT | CASSKKTGANTEAFF
16 | TRBJ2-7 | TRBV11-2 | - | TRBD2 | TGTGCCAGCAGCCCGAATAGCGGGGCCTTCTCCTACGAGCAGTACTTC | CASSPNSGAFSYEQYF
14 | TRBJ1-2 | TRBV6-4 | - | TRBD1 | TGTGCCAGCAGTCAGGGGCTTACAGGGGAGGGCTACACCTTC | CASSQGLTGEGYTF
14 | TRBJ1-1 | TRBV19 | - | TRBD1 | TGTGCCAGTAGTACAAGGGACAGAAAAACTGAAGCTTTCTTT | CASSTRDRKTEAFF
12 | TRBJ1-2 | TRBV25-1 | few | - | TGTGCCAGCAGTGACCAGGGGCATGGCTACACCTTC | CASSDQGHGYTF
13 | TRBJ2-7 | TRBV13 | - | - | TGTGCCAGCAGCTTAACTAGCCGATACGAGCAGTACTTC | CASSLTSRYEQYF
15 | TRBJ1-1 | TRBV4-1 | - | TRBD1 | TGCGCCAGCAGCCAAGAGTCTGGACAGGGCACTGAAGCTTTCTTT | CASSQESGQGTEAFF
17 | TRBJ2-7 | TRBV5-6 | - | TRBD2 | TGTGCCAGCAGCCTTCGTAGGGGGGAGCGGGGGCCCTACGAGCAGTACTTC | CASSLRRGERGPYEQYF
14 | TRBJ2-1 | TRBV29-1 | - | - | TGCAGCGTTGAAGATCAGGAAGCTTACAATGAGCAGTTCTTC | CSVEDQEAYNEQFF
14 | TRBJ2-3 | TRBV4-3 | - | - | TGCGCCAGCAGCCAAGATCGGGGCACAGATACGCAGTATTTT | CASSQDRGTDTQYF
14 | TRBJ2-3 | TRBV18 | - | TRBD2 | TGTGCCAGCTCACTAGGGAGGGGCACAGATACGCAGTATTTT | CASSLGRGTDTQYF
11 | TRBJ1-2 | TRBV20-1 | - | - | TGCAGTGCTACTCCCGACAGGGGCTACACCTTC | CSATPDRGYTF
13 | TRBJ1-1 | TRBV11-3 | - | - | TGTGCCAGCAGCGTACGGGGAGGGACTGAAGCTTTCTTT | CASSVRGGTEAFF
13 | TRBJ1-1 | TRBV30 | - | - | TGTGCTTGGAGTGTGTCCTGGAACACTGAAGCTTTCTTT | CAWSVSWNTEAFF
14 | TRBJ2-1 | TRBV6-6 | - | TRBD2 | TGTGCCAGCAGTTACTTGGCTAGCGGGGGTGAGCAGTTCTTC | CASSYLASGGEQFF
13 | TRBJ2-1 | TRBV13 | - | - | TGTGCCAGCAGCTTGATAGGGGTGCGTGAGCAGTTCTTC | CASSLIGVREQFF
13 | TRBJ1-4 | TRBV6-1 | - | TRBD1 | TGTGCCAGCAGTGGCCGACAGGGGGAGAAACTGTTTTTT | CASSGRQGEKLFF
14 | TRBJ1-1 | TRBV6-5 | - | - | TGTGCCAGCAGCAGACAGAGAATGAACACTGAAGCTTTCTTT | CASSRQRMNTEAFF
18 | TRBJ1-2 | TRBV19 | - | TRBD1 | TGTGCCAGTAGTATTGACTTGCAGGGGGCGGTTCGGAACTATGGCTACACCTTC | CASSIDLQGAVRNYGYTF